Shown below are 5 T cell receptor beta chains from a single sample sequenced in a study of human thymus T cells. Resections obtained during corrective heart surgery supplied the thymus tissue. Some clones are missing from TCRdb's copy, which holds only in-frame ones; the method was immunoSEQ multiplex PCR. Of around 130,000 clones detected, just under 95% appear once; the ten largest clones hold approximately 0.022%. Material: thymus tissue. The source of these receptors is a boy in the first two years of life with a congenital heart defect but otherwise immunologically healthy.

The V call is TRBV4-3, the J call TRBJ1-1, with 10 positions matching TRBD1. V gave up 1 base and J gave up 5 bases; unmatched junction bases: 7. The length of the CDR3 is 16 residues. Looked up from germline, CDR1 is LGHNA and CDR2 is YSLEER. The CDR3 sequence: CASSQGPRDRGTEAFF. The CDR3 DNA reads TGCGCCAGCAGCCAAGGCCCCCGGGACAGGGGAACTGAAGCTTTCTTT.

This chain joins TRBV4-3 and TRBJ1-4; D possibly corresponds to TRBD1 (5 bases). Germline loops: CDR1 LGHNA, CDR2 YSLEER. Deletions cut 1 base from V and 6 bases from J, with 12 bases between. There are 15 residues in the CDR3. Written as DNA, the CDR3 is TGCGCCAGCAGCCAAGGTTGGAGAGGGGATGAAAAACTGTTTTTT. Protein product: CASSQGWRGDEKLFF.

The rearrangement joins TRBV19 to TRBJ1-6; 7 nucleotides match TRBD1. Germline-derived CDR1 and CDR2 are LNHDA and SQIVND (reference sequence). The CDR3 is 17 residues long. V lost 5 bases, J lost 0 bases, and 7 bases stayed unmatched. CDR3: CASSPITGVSYNSPLHF. CDR3 nucleotide sequence: TGTGCCAGTAGTCCGATTACAGGGGTCTCCTATAATTCACCCCTCCACTTT.

This chain joins TRBV15 and TRBJ2-7, with D perhaps matching TRBD1 (6 bases). Between the trimmed V and J ends, which lost 1 base and 2 bases, there was a span of 12 bases. The V gene's germline CDR1 is LNHNV and CDR2 YYDKDF (reference sequence). This CDR3 has 15 amino acids. The CDR3 loop is CATSRGGTPTYEQYF. The CDR3 DNA sequence: TGTGCCACCAGCAGAGGTGGGACACCAACCTACGAGCAGTACTTC.

The chain combines TRBV27 with TRBJ2-7; 7 bases are shared with TRBD2. CDR3 size: 17 residues. Per the germline V gene, CDR1 is MNHEY and CDR2 is SMNVEV (reference sequence). Germline trimming cut 2 bases from V and 0 bases from J; bases unmatched to any gene: 10. DNA of the CDR3: TGTGCCAGCAGTTTAAAAAGTCCTAGCGGCTACTCCTACGAGCAGTACTTC. As protein: CASSLKSPSGYSYEQYF.